This T cell receptor (beta chain) derives from a study of T cell responses to AZD1222 COVID-19 vaccine. A note on this clone: Its antigen is as yet unknown.

Germline V gives CDR1 SGHTS, CDR2 YDEGEE. Trimming took 0 bases from V and 8 from J, leaving 18 bases between them. The CDR3 is 16 residues long. The data were produced by immunoSEQ multiplex PCR, yet TCRdb's version contains in-frame clones alone and is incomplete. The data contain about 72,000 clones, roughly nine tenths of them singletons. Study results and limitations: Baseline seropositivity occurred in only six AZD1222 recipients. Vaccination with two AZD1222 doses was followed by a rise in Spike-specific TCR breadth and depth.

This chain connects TRBV5-8 to TRBJ1-5; maybe TRBD1 (5 bases). Material: peripheral blood, obtained 28 days after the second AZD1222 dose. The receptor was derived from an adult who received the AZD1222 COVID-19 vaccine. CDR3 amino acids: CASSLEGWAGKEPQHF. For the CDR3, the DNA is TGTGCCAGCAGCTTGGAGGGTTGGGCAGGGAAGGAGCCCCAGCATTTT.